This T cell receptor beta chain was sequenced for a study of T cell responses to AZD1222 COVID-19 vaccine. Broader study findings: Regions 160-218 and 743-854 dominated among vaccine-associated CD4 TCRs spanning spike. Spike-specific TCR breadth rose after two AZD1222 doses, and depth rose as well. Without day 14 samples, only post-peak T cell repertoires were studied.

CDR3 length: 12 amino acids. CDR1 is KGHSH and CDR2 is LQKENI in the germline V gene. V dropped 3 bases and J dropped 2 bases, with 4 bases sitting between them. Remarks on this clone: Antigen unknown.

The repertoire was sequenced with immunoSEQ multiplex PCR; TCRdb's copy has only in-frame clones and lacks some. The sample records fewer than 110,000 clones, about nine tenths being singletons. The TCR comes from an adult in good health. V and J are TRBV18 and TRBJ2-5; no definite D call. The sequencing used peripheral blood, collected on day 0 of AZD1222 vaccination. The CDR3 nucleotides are TGTGCCAGCTCACCTGTACAAGAGACCCAGTACTTC. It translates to CASSPVQETQYF. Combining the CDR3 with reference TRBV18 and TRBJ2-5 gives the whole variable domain NAGVMQNPRHLVRRRGQEARLRCSPMKGHSHVYWYRQLPEEGLKFMVYLQKENIIDESGMPKERFSAEFPKEGPSILRIQQVVRGDSAAYFCASSPVQETQYFGPGTRLLVL.